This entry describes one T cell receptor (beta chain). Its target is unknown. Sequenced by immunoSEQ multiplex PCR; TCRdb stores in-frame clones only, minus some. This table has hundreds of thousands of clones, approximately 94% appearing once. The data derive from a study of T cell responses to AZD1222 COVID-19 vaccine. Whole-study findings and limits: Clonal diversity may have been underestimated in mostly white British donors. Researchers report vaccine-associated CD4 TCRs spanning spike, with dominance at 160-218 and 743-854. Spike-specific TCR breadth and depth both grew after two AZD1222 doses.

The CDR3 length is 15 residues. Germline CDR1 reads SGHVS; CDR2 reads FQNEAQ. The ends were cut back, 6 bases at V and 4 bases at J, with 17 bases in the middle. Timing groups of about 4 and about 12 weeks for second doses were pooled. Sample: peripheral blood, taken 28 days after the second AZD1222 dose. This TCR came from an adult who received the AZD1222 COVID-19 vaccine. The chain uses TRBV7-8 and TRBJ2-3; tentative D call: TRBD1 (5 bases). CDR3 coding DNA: TGTGCCAGCAGTCCCGCAAGGGGTTTCGCAGATACGCAGTATTTT. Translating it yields CASSPARGFADTQYF. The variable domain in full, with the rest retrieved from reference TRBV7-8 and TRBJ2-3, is GAGVSQSPRYKVAKRGQDVALRCDPISGHVSLFWYQQALGQGPEFLTYFQNEAQLDKSGLPSDRFFAERPEGSVSTLKIQRTQQEDSAVYLCASSPARGFADTQYFGPGTRLTVL.